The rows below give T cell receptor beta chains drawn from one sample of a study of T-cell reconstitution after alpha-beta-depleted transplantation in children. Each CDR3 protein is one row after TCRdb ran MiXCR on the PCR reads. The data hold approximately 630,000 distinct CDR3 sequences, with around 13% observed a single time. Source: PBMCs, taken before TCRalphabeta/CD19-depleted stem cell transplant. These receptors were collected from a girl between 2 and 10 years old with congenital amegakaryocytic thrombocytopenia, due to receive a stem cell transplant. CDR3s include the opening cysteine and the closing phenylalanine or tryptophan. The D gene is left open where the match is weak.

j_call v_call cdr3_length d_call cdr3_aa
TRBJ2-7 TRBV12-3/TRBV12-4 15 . CASSLIRGIVPEQYF
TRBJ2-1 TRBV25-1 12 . CASTRDSLEQFF
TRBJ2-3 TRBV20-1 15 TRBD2 CSASFSGRVTDTQYF
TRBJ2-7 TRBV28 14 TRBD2 CASLLRGTTYEQYF
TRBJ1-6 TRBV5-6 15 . CASKDLSQDDSPLHF
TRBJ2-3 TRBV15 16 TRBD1 CATSRETGVPTDTQYF
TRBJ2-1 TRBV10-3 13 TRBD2 CATRTSGGDEQFF
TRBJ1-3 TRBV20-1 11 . CSAIIGNTIYF
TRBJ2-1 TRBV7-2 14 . CASSLLRNHNEQFF
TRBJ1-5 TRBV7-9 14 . CASSLGRNNQPQHF
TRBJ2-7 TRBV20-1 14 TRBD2 CSASTSGRAYEQYF
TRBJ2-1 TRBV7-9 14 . CASSLMSSYNEQFF
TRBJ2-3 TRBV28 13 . CASRSELADTQYF
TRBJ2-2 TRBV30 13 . CAWTGIIIGELFF
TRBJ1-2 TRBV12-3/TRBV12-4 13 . CASSWTVNYGYTF
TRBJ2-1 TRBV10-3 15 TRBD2 CAIRSTSGIGNEQFF
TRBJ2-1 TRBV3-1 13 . CASARGGYNEQFF
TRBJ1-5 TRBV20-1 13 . CSAREQGLWPQHF
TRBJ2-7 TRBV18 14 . CASSSSGTGYEQYF
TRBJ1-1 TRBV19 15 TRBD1 CASTPGQGMNTEAFF
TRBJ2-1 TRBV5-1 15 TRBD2 CASSWTSGKNNEQFF
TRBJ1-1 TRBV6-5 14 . CASSSLWGRTEAFF
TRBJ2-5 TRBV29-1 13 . CSVERGERTTQYF
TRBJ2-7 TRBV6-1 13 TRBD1 CASSQQGKDEQYF
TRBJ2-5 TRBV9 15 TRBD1 CASSVDRAAQETQYF
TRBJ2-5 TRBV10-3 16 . CAISLGGSGSQETQYF
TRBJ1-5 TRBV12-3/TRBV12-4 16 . CASSLLVGENNQPQHF
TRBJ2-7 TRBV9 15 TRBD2 CASSVGLADIYEQYF
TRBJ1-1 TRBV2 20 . CASSEALHLPGHYMNTEAFF
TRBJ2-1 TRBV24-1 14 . CATSDLTGYDEQFF
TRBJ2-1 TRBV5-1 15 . CASSPGPDPYNEQFF
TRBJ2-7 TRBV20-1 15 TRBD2 CSAKSTSGSSYEQYF
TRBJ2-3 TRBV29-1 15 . CSVMISGGGTDTQYF
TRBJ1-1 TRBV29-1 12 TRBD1 CSARGLNTEAFF
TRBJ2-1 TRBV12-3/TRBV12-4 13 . CASSPTDWFEQFF
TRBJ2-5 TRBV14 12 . CASSQLGETQYF
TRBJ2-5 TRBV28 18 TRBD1 CASSASDRMKPPQETQYF